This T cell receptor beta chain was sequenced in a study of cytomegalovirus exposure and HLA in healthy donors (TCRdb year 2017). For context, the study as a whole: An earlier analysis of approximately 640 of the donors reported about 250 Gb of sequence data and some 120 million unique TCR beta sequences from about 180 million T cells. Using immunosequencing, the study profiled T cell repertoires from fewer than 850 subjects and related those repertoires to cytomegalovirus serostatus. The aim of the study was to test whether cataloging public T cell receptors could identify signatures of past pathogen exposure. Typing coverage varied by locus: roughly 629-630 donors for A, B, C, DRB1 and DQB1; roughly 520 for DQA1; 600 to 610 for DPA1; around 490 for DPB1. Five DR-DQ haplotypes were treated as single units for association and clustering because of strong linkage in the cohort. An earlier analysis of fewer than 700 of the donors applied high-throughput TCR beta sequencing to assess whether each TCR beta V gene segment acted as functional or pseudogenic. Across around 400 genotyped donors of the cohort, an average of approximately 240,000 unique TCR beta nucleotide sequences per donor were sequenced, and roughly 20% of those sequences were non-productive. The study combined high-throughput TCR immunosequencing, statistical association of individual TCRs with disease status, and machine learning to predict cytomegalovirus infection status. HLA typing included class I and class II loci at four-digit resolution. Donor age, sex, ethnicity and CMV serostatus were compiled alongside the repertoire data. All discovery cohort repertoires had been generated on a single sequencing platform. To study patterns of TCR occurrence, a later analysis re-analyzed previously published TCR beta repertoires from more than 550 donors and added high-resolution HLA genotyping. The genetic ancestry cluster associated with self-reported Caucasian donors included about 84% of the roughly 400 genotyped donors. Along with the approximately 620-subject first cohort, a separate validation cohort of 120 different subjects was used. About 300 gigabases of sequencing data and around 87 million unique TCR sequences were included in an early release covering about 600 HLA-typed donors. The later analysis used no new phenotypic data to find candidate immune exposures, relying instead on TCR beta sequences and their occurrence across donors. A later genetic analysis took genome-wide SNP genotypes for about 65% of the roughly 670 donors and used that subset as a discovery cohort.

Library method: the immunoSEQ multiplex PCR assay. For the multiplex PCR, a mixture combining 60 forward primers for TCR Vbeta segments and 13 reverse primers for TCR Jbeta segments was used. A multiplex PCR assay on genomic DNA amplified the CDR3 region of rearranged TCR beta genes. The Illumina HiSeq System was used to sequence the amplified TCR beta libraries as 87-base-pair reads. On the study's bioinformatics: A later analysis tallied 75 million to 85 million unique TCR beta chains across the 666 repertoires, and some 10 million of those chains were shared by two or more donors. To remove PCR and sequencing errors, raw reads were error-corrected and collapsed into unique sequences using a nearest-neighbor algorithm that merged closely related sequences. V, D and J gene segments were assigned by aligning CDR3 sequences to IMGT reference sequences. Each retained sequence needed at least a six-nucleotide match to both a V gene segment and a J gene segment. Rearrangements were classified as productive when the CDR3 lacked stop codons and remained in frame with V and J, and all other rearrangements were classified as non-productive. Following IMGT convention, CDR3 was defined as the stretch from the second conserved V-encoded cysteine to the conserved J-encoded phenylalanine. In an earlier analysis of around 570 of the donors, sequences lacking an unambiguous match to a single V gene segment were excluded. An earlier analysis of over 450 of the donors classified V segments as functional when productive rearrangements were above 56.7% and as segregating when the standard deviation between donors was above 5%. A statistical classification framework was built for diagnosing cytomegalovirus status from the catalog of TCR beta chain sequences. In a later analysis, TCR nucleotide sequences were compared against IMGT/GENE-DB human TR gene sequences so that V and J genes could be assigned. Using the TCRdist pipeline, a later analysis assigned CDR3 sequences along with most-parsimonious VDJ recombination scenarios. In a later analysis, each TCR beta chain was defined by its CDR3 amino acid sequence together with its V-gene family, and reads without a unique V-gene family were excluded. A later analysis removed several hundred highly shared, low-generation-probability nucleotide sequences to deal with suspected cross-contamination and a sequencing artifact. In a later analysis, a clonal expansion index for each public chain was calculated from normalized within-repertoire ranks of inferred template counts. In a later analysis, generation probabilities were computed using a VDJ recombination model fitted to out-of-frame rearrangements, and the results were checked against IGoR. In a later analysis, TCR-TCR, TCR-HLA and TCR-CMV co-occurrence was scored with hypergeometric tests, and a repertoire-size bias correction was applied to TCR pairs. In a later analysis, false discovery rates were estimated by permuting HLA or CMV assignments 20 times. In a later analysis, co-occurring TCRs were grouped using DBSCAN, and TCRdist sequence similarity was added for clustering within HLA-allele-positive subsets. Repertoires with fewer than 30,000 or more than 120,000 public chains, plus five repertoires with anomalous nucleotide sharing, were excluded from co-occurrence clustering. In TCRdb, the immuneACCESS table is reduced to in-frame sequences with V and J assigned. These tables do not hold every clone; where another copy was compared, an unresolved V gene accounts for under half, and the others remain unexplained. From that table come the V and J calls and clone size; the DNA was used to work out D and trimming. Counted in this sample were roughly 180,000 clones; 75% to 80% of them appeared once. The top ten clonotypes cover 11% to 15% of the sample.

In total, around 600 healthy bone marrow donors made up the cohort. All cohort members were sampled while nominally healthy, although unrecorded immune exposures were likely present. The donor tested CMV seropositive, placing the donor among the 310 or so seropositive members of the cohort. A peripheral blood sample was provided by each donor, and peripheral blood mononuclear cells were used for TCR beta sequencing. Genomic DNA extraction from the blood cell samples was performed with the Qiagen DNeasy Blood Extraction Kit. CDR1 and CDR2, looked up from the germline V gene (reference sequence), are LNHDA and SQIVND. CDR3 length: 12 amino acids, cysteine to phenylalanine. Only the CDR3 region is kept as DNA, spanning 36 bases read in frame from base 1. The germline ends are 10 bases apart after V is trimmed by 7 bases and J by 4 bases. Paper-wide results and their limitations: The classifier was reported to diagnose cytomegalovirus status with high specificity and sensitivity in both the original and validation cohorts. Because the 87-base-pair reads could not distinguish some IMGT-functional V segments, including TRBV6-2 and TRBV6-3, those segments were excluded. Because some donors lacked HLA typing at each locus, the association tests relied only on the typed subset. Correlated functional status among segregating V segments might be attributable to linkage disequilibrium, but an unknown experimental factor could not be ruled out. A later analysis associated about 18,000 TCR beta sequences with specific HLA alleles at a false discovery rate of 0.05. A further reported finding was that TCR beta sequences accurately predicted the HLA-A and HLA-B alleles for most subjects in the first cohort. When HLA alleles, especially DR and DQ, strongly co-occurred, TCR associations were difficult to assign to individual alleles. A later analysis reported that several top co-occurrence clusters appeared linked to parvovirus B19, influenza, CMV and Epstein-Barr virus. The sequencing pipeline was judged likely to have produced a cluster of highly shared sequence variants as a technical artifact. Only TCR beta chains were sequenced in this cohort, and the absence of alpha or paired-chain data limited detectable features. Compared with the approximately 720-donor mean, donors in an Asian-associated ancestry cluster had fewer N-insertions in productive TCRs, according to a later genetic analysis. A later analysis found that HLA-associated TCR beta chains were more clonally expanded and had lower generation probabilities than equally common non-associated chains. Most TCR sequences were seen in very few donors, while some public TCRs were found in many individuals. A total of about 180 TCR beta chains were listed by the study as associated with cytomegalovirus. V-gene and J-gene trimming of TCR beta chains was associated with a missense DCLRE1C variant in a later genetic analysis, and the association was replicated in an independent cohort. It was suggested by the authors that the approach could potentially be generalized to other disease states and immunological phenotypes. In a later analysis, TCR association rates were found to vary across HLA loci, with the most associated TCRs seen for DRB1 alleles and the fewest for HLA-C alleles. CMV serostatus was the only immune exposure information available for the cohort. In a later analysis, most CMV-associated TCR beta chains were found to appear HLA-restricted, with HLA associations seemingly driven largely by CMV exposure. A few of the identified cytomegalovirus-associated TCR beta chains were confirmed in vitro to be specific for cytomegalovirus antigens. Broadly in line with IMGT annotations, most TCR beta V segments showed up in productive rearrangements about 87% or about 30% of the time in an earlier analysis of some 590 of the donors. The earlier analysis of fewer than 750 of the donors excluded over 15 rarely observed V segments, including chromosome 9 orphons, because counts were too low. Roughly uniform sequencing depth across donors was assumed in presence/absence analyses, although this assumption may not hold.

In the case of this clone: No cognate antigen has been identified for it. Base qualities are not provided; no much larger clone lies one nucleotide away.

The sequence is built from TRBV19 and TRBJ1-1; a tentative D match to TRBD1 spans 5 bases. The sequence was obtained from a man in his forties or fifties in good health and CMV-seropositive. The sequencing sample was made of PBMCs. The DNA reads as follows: TGTGCCAGTAATTACGGGGGCACTGAAGCTTTCTTT. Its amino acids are CASNYGGTEAFF.